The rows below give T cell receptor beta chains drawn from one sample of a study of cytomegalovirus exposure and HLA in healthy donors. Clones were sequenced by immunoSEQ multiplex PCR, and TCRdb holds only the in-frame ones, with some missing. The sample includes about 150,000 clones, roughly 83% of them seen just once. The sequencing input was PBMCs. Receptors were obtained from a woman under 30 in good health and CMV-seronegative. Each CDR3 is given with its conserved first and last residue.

CDR3 protein: CASIQTGRSGTEAFF
V gene: TRBV6-1
J gene: TRBJ1-1
CDR3 length: 15

CDR3 protein: CASSSLGGGYNEQFF
V gene: TRBV27
J gene: TRBJ2-1
CDR3 length: 15

CDR3 protein: CASSVGGRQETQYF
V gene: TRBV9
J gene: TRBJ2-5
CDR3 length: 14

CDR3 protein: CATSRDKGGGYGYTF
V gene: TRBV15
J gene: TRBJ1-2
CDR3 length: 15

CDR3 protein: CASSLGTGYQLNTEAFF
V gene: TRBV19
J gene: TRBJ1-1
CDR3 length: 17

CDR3 protein: CASSMTGGYGNQPQHF
V gene: TRBV19
J gene: TRBJ1-5
CDR3 length: 16

CDR3 protein: CSIRETYEQYF
V gene: TRBV7-9
J gene: TRBJ2-7
CDR3 length: 11

CDR3 protein: CASSYRGEGYTF
V gene: TRBV6-5
J gene: TRBJ1-2
CDR3 length: 12

CDR3 protein: CASKAGGDYGYTF
V gene: TRBV19
J gene: TRBJ1-2
CDR3 length: 13

CDR3 protein: CSVEDNTDTQYF
V gene: TRBV29-1
J gene: TRBJ2-3
CDR3 length: 12

CDR3 protein: CASEDRARGYGYTF
V gene: TRBV5-1
J gene: TRBJ1-2
CDR3 length: 14

CDR3 protein: CASRRQTGQETQYF
V gene: TRBV11-2
J gene: TRBJ2-5
CDR3 length: 14

CDR3 protein: CASSPRNSYEQYF
V gene: TRBV9
J gene: TRBJ2-7
CDR3 length: 13

CDR3 protein: CASTNPGTGDQPQHF
V gene: TRBV19
J gene: TRBJ1-5
CDR3 length: 15

CDR3 protein: CASSIASGTVNTEAFF
V gene: TRBV19
J gene: TRBJ1-1
CDR3 length: 16

CDR3 protein: CASSETGVYGYTF
V gene: TRBV6-5
J gene: TRBJ1-2
CDR3 length: 13

CDR3 protein: CASSPLGAERGGFGNTGELFF
V gene: TRBV9
J gene: TRBJ2-2
CDR3 length: 21

CDR3 protein: CASSPLRAGVDEQYF
V gene: TRBV18
J gene: TRBJ2-7
CDR3 length: 15

CDR3 protein: CASSLGWGRGYGYTF
V gene: TRBV5-1
J gene: TRBJ1-2
CDR3 length: 15

CDR3 protein: CASRGGREVQYF
V gene: TRBV28
J gene: TRBJ2-3
CDR3 length: 12

CDR3 protein: CASSSTAGQAEAFF
V gene: TRBV5-1
J gene: TRBJ1-1
CDR3 length: 14

CDR3 protein: CASSQEAGQTYEQYF
V gene: TRBV4-1
J gene: TRBJ2-7
CDR3 length: 15

CDR3 protein: CASSLYLDNSNQPQHF
V gene: TRBV27
J gene: TRBJ1-5
CDR3 length: 16

CDR3 protein: CASSLLQPNYGYTF
V gene: TRBV28
J gene: TRBJ1-2
CDR3 length: 14

CDR3 protein: CASSAPGLAADTQYF
V gene: TRBV9
J gene: TRBJ2-3
CDR3 length: 15

CDR3 protein: CASSTRRGGRTDTQYF
V gene: TRBV19
J gene: TRBJ2-3
CDR3 length: 16

CDR3 protein: CAWSAPGLASGELFF
V gene: TRBV30
J gene: TRBJ2-2
CDR3 length: 15